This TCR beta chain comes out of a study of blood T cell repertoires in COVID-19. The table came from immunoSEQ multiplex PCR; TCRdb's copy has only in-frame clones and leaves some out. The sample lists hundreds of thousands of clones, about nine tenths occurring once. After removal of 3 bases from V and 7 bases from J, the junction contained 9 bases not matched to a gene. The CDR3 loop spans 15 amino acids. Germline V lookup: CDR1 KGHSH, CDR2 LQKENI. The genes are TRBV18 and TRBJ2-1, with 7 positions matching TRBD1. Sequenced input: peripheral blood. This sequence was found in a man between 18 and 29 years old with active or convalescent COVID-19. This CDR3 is CASSPSGQASNEQFF. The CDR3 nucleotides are TGTGCCAGCTCACCCTCTGGACAGGCCAGTAATGAGCAGTTCTTC.